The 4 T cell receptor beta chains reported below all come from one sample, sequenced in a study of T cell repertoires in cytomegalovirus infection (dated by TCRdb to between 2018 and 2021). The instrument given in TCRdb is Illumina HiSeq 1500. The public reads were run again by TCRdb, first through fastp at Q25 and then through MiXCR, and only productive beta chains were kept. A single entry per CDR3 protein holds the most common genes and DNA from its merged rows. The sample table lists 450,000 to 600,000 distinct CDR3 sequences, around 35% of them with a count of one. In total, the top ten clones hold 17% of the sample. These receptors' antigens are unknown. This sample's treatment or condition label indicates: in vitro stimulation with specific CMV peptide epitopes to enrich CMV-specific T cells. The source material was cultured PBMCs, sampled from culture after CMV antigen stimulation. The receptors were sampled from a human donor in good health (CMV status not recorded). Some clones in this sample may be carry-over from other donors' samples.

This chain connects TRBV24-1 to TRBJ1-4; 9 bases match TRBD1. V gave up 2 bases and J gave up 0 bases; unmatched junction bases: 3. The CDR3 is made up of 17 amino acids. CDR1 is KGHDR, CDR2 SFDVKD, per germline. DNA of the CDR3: TGTGCCACCAGTGATTCAACAGGGGGCCCAACTAATGAAAAACTGTTTTTT. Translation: CATSDSTGGPTNEKLFF.

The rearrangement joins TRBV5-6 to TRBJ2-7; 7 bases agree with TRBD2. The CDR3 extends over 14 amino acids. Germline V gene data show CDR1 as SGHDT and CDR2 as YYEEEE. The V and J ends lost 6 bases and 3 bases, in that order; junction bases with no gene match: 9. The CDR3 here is CASNKHRGDYEQYV. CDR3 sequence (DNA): TGTGCCAGCAACAAGCACCGGGGGGACTACGAGCAGTACGTC.

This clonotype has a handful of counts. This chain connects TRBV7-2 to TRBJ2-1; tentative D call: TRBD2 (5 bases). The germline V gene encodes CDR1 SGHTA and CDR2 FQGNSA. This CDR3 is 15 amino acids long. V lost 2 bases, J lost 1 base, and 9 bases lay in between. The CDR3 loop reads CASSLMSGSYNEQFF. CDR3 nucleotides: TGTGCCAGCAGCTTAATGTCGGGATCCTACAATGAGCAGTTCTTC.

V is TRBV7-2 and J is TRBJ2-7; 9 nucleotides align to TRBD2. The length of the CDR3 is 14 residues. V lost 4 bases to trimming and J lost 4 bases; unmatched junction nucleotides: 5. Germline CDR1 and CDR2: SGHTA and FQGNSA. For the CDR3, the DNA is TGTGCCAGCAGCTCGGCTAGCGGGGAATACGAGCAGTACTTC. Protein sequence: CASSSASGEYEQYF.